This record covers a single TCR beta chain. It lacks a known antigen. No clone much larger than this one lies a single base away; base qualities are absent. This sample stems from a study of blood T cells in healthy people across ages (dated by TCRdb to the mid-2010s). Context from the whole study: In model experiments, template switching captured about one uniquely barcoded TCR beta cDNA molecule for every two T cells. The study measured age-related changes in TCR beta repertoire diversity using deep sequencing normalized with unique cDNA molecular identifiers. The donors were split into four age groups: young (average about 15 years), middle-aged (nearly 40), aged (approximately 59) and long-lived (approximately 80). Donors of different ages were randomly distributed across sequencing lanes to avoid experimental bias. Two additional independent replicas of 1 million unique cDNA reads from the same blood draw were analyzed for two donors (one aged 18 to 30 and one aged 80 or older).

CDR1 and CDR2 are drawn from the germline V gene (reference sequence): DFQATT, SNEGSKA. From its cysteine to its phenylalanine, the CDR3 spans 14 amino acids. Here the CDR3 DNA is all that survives: 42 bases in frame from base 1. V has 5 bases trimmed and J has 3 bases trimmed; junction bases matching no gene number 8. The donors were about 40 Caucasian individuals from Russia, aged roughly 6 to 100 years, who were systemically healthy. Each donor gave approximately 10 milliliters of peripheral blood, collected into EDTA-treated Vacutainer tubes. Ficoll-Paque density-gradient centrifugation was used to isolate PBMCs, with at least 7 million per sample. Trizol reagent was used to extract total RNA from the PBMCs, yielding at least 5 micrograms per sample. For every donor, flow cytometry on a PBMC aliquot measured the percentage of naive CD45RAhigh/CD27high T cells. Beyond this particular receptor, the publication reports: Since profiling was done on bulk unsorted PBMCs, naive and antigen-experienced compartments could not be conclusively compared. Compared with the aged group, the long-lived group had more naive CD4+ T cells, fewer expanded clones and increased TCR diversity, suggesting age selection. Estimates of total diversity based on one million sequenced T cells were considered lower bounds and underestimates. A strong correlation was found between observed TCR beta diversity and the percentage of naive T cells measured by flow cytometry. Donor CMV infection status was unknown, potentially confounding age-related changes in expanded clonotypes. As age increased, observed TCR beta diversity per million T cells dropped in a roughly linear way, and a significant reduction was already evident by age 40.

Preparation of the library involved 5' RACE. Sequencing instrument: Illumina HiSeq 2500. The second PCR ran for roughly 7 to 11 cycles and used a J-beta primer mix along with a sample-barcoded 5' primer. A unique molecular identifier was introduced onto each TCR beta cDNA molecule by a template-switch 5' adaptor carrying 12 random nucleotides. Each sample yielded at least 3 million CDR3-containing paired-end reads. First-strand cDNA was synthesized from all RNA with the Mint cDNA synthesis kit, primed by a TRBC-specific oligonucleotide. All cDNA was treated with uracil-DNA glycosylase and then went through a first 18-cycle PCR with the universal primers M1SS and BC2_uni_R. The study's processing was this. Each sample was normalized by randomly selecting 1 million high-quality reads, each carrying a distinct molecular identifier. Reads with shared molecular identifiers were discarded instead of being binned into consensus sequences. MiTCR, run with a Q25 quality threshold and the strictest error-elimination algorithm, handled CDR3 identification, clonotype clustering and error correction. Lower-bound total TCR beta diversity was estimated with a nonparametric unseen species model using Euler transformation. TCRdb ran its own pipeline on the public reads, namely fastp trimming at Q25 and MiXCR clone calling, and kept in-frame beta chains. Each record represents a unique CDR3 protein, reported with the most common genes and DNA among its rows. None of the V and J calls come from the authors' own analysis; TCRdb made them. Counted in this sample were about 1,400,000 distinct CDR3 sequences; around 39% of them appeared once. Approximately 7.9% of the sample is in the top ten clones.

The TCR sequence derives from a woman aged 18-30 years in good health. Source material: blood. The rearranged chain carries TRBV20-1 and TRBJ2-7; 9 central nucleotides agree with TRBD1. The DNA is as follows: TGCAGTGCTTCCGACCAGGGACAGGGCTACGAGCAGTACTTC. Translation gives CSASDQGQGYEQYF.